This record covers a single T cell receptor beta chain. Amplification used 60 Vbeta primers and 13 Jbeta primers. The protocol was immunoSEQ multiplex PCR, while the TCRdb copy is restricted to in-frame clones and leaves out a portion. This sample's table has 150,000 to 200,000 clones. The data were obtained in a study of cytomegalovirus exposure and HLA in healthy donors. This receptor was identified in a woman aged 18-29 years in good health and CMV-seropositive. Sequences were obtained from PBMCs.

CDR3 amino acids: CASSSYAGGDYNEQFF. CDR3 in DNA: TGTGCCAGCAGCTCGTACGCAGGGGGCGACTACAATGAGCAGTTCTTC. V is TRBV7-9 and J is TRBJ2-1; 8 bases match TRBD1. V shed 4 bases and J 3 bases; nucleotides not matched to a gene: 8. From germline, CDR1 is SEHNR and CDR2 FQNEAQ (reference sequence). The CDR3 has 16 residues.